The rows below give T cell receptor beta chains drawn from one sample of a study of beta chain features in type 1 diabetes. The assay was immunoSEQ multiplex PCR, and TCRdb's table has in-frame clones only and misses some. Among 330,000 or so clones listed, 15% to 20% were seen once. The material sequenced was naive CD4+ T cells from blood. The source of these receptors is a young woman in good health. CDR3s include the opening cysteine and the closing phenylalanine or tryptophan. A D gene is named only where the DNA matches it firmly. Some rows have no size entry. The others give once, few or many, or a class for an expanded clone.

>.|TRBV7-2|TRBJ2-1|few
CASSLRQGGLDEQFF
TGTGCCAGCAGCCTTCGACAGGGAGGTTTGGATGAGCAGTTCTTC
>TRBD2|TRBV9|TRBJ2-7|.
CASSETRLAGEYYEQYF
TGTGCCAGCAGCGAAACCAGACTAGCGGGGGAATACTACGAGCAGTACTTC
>TRBD1|TRBV30|TRBJ1-1|.
CAWKPGQGKSEAFF
TGTGCCTGGAAACCGGGACAGGGAAAGTCTGAAGCTTTCTTT
>TRBD2|TRBV7-9|TRBJ2-7|.
CASSRRLAGDYEQYF
TGTGCCAGCAGCCGGAGATTAGCGGGAGACTACGAGCAGTACTTC
>.|TRBV5-1|TRBJ2-7|.
CASRIASSYEQYF
TGCGCCAGCAGGATAGCAAGCTCCTACGAGCAGTACTTC
>TRBD1|TRBV5-1|TRBJ1-3|once
CASSLSRPTGGNTIYF
TGCGCCAGCAGCTTGTCCCGGCCGACAGGGGGAAACACCATATATTTT
>TRBD1|TRBV4-2|TRBJ1-2|once
CASSQVFTGQNYGYTF
TGTGCCAGCAGCCAAGTATTTACGGGACAGAACTATGGCTACACCTTC
>.|TRBV7-2|TRBJ2-5|.
CASSPQRDRQETQYF
TGTGCCAGCAGCCCTCAGAGGGATCGTCAAGAGACCCAGTACTTC
>.|TRBV6-1|TRBJ1-2|.
CASRLRGYRGYTF
TGTGCCAGCCGATTGAGAGGGTATCGTGGCTACACCTTC
>.|TRBV4-3|TRBJ2-5|.
CASSQEGEETQYF
TGCGCCAGCAGCCAAGAAGGGGAAGAGACCCAGTACTTC
>.|TRBV1|TRBJ2-5|.
CTSSQGGRASETQYF
TGCACCAGCAGCCAGGGCGGGAGGGCCTCAGAGACCCAGTACTTC
>TRBD2|TRBV11-2|TRBJ2-3|few
CASSPNLAGGPFADTQYF
TGTGCCAGCAGCCCGAACCTAGCGGGGGGGCCGTTTGCAGATACGCAGTATTTT
>TRBD2|TRBV6-5|TRBJ2-3|.
CASSSGLAGGRDTQYF
TGTGCCAGCAGTTCGGGACTAGCGGGGGGGAGGGATACGCAGTATTTT
>TRBD2|TRBV13|TRBJ2-7|.
CASSPPSIAGTAYEQYF
TGTGCCAGCAGCCCCCCCTCAATAGCGGGGACCGCCTACGAGCAGTACTTC
>TRBD2|TRBV19|TRBJ2-7|few
CASSSPGLAGFYEQYF
TGTGCCAGTAGTTCTCCCGGACTAGCGGGCTTCTACGAGCAGTACTTC
>.|TRBV30|TRBJ1-1|.
CAWSGSSNTEAFF
TGTGCCTGGAGTGGCAGTTCGAACACTGAAGCTTTCTTT
>.|TRBV30|TRBJ1-5|few
CAWKGQGNQPQHF
TGTGCCTGGAAGGGGCAGGGCAATCAGCCCCAGCATTTT
>TRBD2|TRBV7-3|TRBJ2-3|few
CASSVGTSGAWDTQYF
TGTGCCAGCAGCGTCGGGACTAGCGGGGCATGGGATACGCAGTATTTT
>.|TRBV5-1|TRBJ1-4|.
CASSSYGTGGNEKLFF
TGCGCCAGCAGCTCCTACGGCACAGGCGGAAATGAAAAACTGTTTTTT